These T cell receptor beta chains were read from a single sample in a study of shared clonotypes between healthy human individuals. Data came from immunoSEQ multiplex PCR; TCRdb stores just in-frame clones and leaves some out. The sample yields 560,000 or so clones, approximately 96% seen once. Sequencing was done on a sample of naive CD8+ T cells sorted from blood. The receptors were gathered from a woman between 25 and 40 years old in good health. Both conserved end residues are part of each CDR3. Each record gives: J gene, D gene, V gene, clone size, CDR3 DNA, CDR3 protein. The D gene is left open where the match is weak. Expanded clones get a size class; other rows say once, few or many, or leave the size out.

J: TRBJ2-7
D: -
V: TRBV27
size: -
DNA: TGTGCCAGCAGTTTGCCCGACGGCTACTACGAGCAGTACTTC
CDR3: CASSLPDGYYEQYF

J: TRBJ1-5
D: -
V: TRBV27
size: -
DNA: TGTGCCAGCAGCGCCTCCCCAGTAGAAGAGGGCAATCAGCCCCAGCATTTT
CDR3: CASSASPVEEGNQPQHF

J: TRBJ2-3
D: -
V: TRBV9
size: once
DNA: TGTGCCAGCAGCGCTCGGACAGATACGCAGTATTTT
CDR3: CASSARTDTQYF

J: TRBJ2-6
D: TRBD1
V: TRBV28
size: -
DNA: TGTGCCAGCAGTTTGGGACAGGCTAAGCCTGGGGCCAACGTCCTGACTTTC
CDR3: CASSLGQAKPGANVLTF

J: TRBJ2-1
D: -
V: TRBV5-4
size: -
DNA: TGTGCCAGCAGCTTGGCTGATGAGCAGTTCTTC
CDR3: CASSLADEQFF

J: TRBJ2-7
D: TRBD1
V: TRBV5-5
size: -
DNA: TGTGCCAGCAGCCCGACCGGGACAGACTACGAGCAGTACTTC
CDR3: CASSPTGTDYEQYF

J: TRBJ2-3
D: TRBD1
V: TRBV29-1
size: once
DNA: TGCAGCGTCGAAACCGGGACAGGGACAGCAGATACGCAGTATTTT
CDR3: CSVETGTGTADTQYF

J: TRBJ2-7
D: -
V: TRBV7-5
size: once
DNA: TGTGCCAGCAGCTCCCGGGGGCCCTACGAGCAGTACTTC
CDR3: CASSSRGPYEQYF

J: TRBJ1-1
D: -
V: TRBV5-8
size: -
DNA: TGTGCCAGCAGCTTGGCCACGGACGAAGCTTTCTTT
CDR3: CASSLATDEAFF

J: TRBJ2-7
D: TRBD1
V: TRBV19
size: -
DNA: TGTGCCAGTAGTCCAAGGACAGGGGGCTACGAGCAGTACTTC
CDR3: CASSPRTGGYEQYF

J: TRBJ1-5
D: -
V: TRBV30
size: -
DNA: TGTGCCTGGAGTGTAACGTTGGATAGCAATCAGCCCCAGCATTTT
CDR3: CAWSVTLDSNQPQHF

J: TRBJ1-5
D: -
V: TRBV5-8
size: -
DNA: TGTGCCAGCAGCTTGGCCCGGGCCGTTCCTCAGCCCCAGCATTTT
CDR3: CASSLARAVPQPQHF

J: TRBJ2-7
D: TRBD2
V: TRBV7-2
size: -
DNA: TGTGCCAGCAGCCCCGAAGGACTAGCGGGCGGGTACGAGCAGTACTTC
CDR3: CASSPEGLAGGYEQYF

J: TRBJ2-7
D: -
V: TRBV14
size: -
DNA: TGTGCCAGCAGCCTCGGCGCGCGGGGCTCCTACGAGCAGTACTTC
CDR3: CASSLGARGSYEQYF

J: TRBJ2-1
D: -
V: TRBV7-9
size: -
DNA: TGTGCCAGCAGCGCTAACCGCCTAGGGCTTTACAATGAGCAGTTCTTC
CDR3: CASSANRLGLYNEQFF

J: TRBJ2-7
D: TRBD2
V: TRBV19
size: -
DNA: TGTGCCAGTAGCTCTAGCGGTTACTACGAGCAGTACTTC
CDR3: CASSSSGYYEQYF

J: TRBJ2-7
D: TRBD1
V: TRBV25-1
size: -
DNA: TGTGCCAGCATGGGACAGGGGAACGAGCAGTACTTC
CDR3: CASMGQGNEQYF

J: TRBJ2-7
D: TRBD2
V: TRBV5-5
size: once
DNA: TGTGCCAGCAGCTTGGAACCACGGGGACTAGCGGGCTACGAGCAGTACTTC
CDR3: CASSLEPRGLAGYEQYF

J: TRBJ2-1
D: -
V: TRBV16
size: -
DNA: TGTGCCAGCAGCCTGGACCCCGGCAATGAGCAGTTCTTC
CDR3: CASSLDPGNEQFF

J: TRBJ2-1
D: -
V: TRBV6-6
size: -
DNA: TGTGCCAGCATGGTGTCGATTGGTAATGAGCAGTTCTTC
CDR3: CASMVSIGNEQFF

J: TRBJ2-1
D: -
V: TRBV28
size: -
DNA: TGTGCCAGCACTAGGAGCTCCTACAATGAGCAGTTCTTC
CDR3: CASTRSSYNEQFF

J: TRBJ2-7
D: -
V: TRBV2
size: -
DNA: TGTGCCAGCAGTGAGGGACTTTCGTACGAGCAGTACTTC
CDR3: CASSEGLSYEQYF

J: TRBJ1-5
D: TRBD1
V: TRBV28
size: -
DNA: TGTGCCAGCAGTTTACAGGGGGTCGGACAGCCCCAGCATTTT
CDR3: CASSLQGVGQPQHF

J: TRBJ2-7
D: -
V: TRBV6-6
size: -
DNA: TGTGCCAGCAGGGGGCCCTCCTACGAGCAGTACTTC
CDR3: CASRGPSYEQYF

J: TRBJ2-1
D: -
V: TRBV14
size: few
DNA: TGTGCCAGCAGCTGGGGTGGGACGGGGGAGTTCTTC
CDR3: CASSWGGTGEFF

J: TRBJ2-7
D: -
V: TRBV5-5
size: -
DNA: TGTGCCAGCAGCTCCCCGGGGAACGAGCAGTACTTC
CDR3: CASSSPGNEQYF

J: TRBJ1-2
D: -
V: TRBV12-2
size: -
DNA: TGTGCAAGTCGCTTATTCGAACCACAGGGTCGCGCTAACTATGGCTACACCTTC
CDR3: CASRLFEPQGRANYGYTF

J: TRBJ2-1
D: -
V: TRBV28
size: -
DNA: TGTGCCAGCAGTTTATTCGCTAGCATAGTCAATGAGCAGTTCTTC
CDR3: CASSLFASIVNEQFF

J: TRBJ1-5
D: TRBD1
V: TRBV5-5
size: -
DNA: TGTGCCAGCCGAGGGGACAGTAGCAATCAGCCCCAGCATTTT
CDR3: CASRGDSSNQPQHF

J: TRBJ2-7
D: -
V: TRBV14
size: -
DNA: TGTGCCAGCAGCCAAGATCTGGGAGCTAGAGCACACGAGCAGTACTTC
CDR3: CASSQDLGARAHEQYF

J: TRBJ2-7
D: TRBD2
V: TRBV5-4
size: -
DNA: TGTGCCAGCAGCTCGCCCCTAGCGGGAGGTCAGGTTGGCGAGCAGTACTTC
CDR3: CASSSPLAGGQVGEQYF

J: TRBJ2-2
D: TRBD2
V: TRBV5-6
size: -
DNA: TGTGCCAGCAGTGGAGCGGGAGATCTTCCCGGGGAGCTGTTTTTT
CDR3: CASSGAGDLPGELFF

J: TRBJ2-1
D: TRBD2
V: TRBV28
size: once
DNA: TGTGCCAGCAGTTTAGCTAGCGGGAGCCCCTACAATGAGCAGTTCTTC
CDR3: CASSLASGSPYNEQFF

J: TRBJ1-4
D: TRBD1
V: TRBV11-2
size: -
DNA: TGTGCCAGCAGCTTTGGGACAGCCACAACTAATGAAAAACTGTTTTTT
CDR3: CASSFGTATTNEKLFF

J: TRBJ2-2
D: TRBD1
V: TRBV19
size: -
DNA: TGTGCCAGTAGTGACAGGGGGTTAAACACCGGGGAGCTGTTTTTT
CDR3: CASSDRGLNTGELFF

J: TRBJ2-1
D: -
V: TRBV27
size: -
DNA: TGTGCCAGCAGTCATAGCTCCTACAATGAGCAGTTCTTC
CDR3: CASSHSSYNEQFF

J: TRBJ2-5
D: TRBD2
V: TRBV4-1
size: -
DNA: TGCGCCAGCAGCCAAGATCGTGTAGCGGGAGGTTGGGAGACCCAGTACTTC
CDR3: CASSQDRVAGGWETQYF

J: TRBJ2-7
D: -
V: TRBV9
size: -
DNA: TGTGCCAGCAGCGTAGCGGGAGTAGGTGAGCAGTACTTC
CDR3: CASSVAGVGEQYF

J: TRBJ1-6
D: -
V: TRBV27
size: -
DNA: TGTGCCAGCAGTTTGGCGAGCCTCGGGGATTCACCCCTCCACTTT
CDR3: CASSLASLGDSPLHF

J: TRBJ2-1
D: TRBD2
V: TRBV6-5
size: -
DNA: TGTGCCAGCAGTTACGCGGCTAGCGGGAGGGAGCAGTTCTTC
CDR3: CASSYAASGREQFF

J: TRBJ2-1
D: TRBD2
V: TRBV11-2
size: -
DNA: TGTGCCAGCAGCTTAGTCGGGAGGGCTGAGGAGCAGTTCTTC
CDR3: CASSLVGRAEEQFF

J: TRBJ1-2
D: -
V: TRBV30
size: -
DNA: TGTGCCTGGACCCGGGGTGGAGGCTACACCTTC
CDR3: CAWTRGGGYTF

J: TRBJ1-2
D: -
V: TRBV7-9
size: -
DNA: TGTGCCAGCAGCTTAGGGCTCTATGGCTACACCTTC
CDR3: CASSLGLYGYTF

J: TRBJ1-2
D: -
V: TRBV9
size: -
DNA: TGTGCCAGCAGCGGTTGGTTGGGGCAGCTCTATGGCTACACCTTC
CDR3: CASSGWLGQLYGYTF

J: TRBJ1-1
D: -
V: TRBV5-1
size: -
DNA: TGCGCCAGCAGAAGACGCGGGCACACTGAAGCTTTCTTT
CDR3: CASRRRGHTEAFF

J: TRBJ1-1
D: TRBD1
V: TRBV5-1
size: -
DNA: TGCGCCAGTACATCCGGGACAGGGGAAATTGAAGCTTTCTTT
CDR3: CASTSGTGEIEAFF

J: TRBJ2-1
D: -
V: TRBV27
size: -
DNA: TGTGCCAGCAGCCATAACTCCTACAATGAGCAGTTCTTC
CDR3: CASSHNSYNEQFF

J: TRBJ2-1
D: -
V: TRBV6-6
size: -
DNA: TGTGCCAGCAGTTACGGTACCAATGAGCAGTTCTTC
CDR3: CASSYGTNEQFF

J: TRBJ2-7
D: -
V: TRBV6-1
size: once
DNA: TGTGCCACCGGACCGCCTACAGCCTACGAGCAGTACTTC
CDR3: CATGPPTAYEQYF

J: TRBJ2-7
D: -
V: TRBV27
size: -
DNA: TGTGCCAGCAGTTTATCGATTAGGGCCGACGAGCAGTACTTC
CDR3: CASSLSIRADEQYF

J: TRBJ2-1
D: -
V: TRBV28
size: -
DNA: TGTGCCAGCTTATCCGTCTGGCATGGATATTCCTACAATGAGCAGTTCTTC
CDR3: CASLSVWHGYSYNEQFF

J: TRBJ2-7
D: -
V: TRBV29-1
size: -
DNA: TGCAGCGTCGCCACCTTATACGAGCAGTACTTC
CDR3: CSVATLYEQYF

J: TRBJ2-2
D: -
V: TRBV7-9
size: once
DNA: TGTGCCAGCAAACCCGCGAGTTCTAACACCGGGGAGCTGTTTTTT
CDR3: CASKPASSNTGELFF